Presented here are 25 T cell receptor beta chains from one specimen sequenced in a study of cytomegalovirus exposure and HLA in healthy donors. PCR was performed using 60 Vbeta and 13 Jbeta primers. Sequenced by immunoSEQ multiplex PCR; TCRdb stores in-frame clones only, minus some. The sample carries around 150,000 clones, about 72% recorded once. The sequenced sample was PBMCs. These receptors all stem from a man aged 50-59 years in good health and CMV-seropositive.

On this clone itself: Because the CDR3's place on the DNA is in doubt, the DNA is left out and the CDR3 is given as listed by TCRdb. The rearrangement uses TRBV27 and TRBJ2-5; the D call of TRBD2 is as the table states it, not checked on the DNA. Germline V gives CDR1 MNHEY, CDR2 SMNVEV (reference sequence). The length of the CDR3 is 17 amino acids, counting both ends. The CDR3 loop is CASSPDMASGFLETQYF.

CDR3 loop: CASSLGRGSTEAFF. The CDR3 DNA sequence: TGCGCCAGCAGCCTGGGTAGGGGGAGCACTGAAGCTTTCTTT. This chain joins TRBV4-3 and TRBJ1-1; tentatively, D is TRBD1 (6 bases). Trimming stripped 4 bases from V and 4 bases from J, with 13 bases between. Germline V gene sequence: CDR1 LGHNA, CDR2 YSLEER. This CDR3 is 14 amino acids long.

The chain couples TRBV11-3 to TRBJ2-7, with D possibly being TRBD2 (6 bases). Germline CDR1 and CDR2: SGHNT and YENEEA. This CDR3 is built from 14 residues. The V end lost 4 bases, the J end lost 2 bases, and 12 bases lay between the germline ends. The DNA for the CDR3 is TGTGCCAGCAGCTCCTGGGAGGTTCCCTACGAGCAGTACTTC. Its protein product is CASSSWEVPYEQYF.

The gene calls are TRBV30 and TRBJ1-4; 7 bases agree with TRBD1. J gave up 4 bases and V 2 bases, and 1 base lay outside the gene matches. This CDR3 spans 13 amino acids. Germline assignment: CDR1 GTSNPN and CDR2 SVGIG (reference sequence). The CDR3 bases are TGTGCCTGGAGTAGGGACAGTAATGAAAAACTGTTTTTT. Translation: CAWSRDSNEKLFF.

This chain joins TRBV5-1 and TRBJ2-3; TRBD2 agrees at 15 bases. Per the germline V gene, CDR1 is SGHRS and CDR2 is YFSETQ. The CDR3 is made up of 16 amino acids. Trimming at V came to 4 bases and at J to 4 bases, leaving 4 bases not matched to a gene. CDR3 sequence reads: CASSIGLAGGSDTQYF. The CDR3 region has the DNA TGCGCCAGCAGCATAGGACTAGCGGGGGGGTCAGATACGCAGTATTTT.

The chain is built from TRBV27 and TRBJ2-7; 10 nucleotides match TRBD2. The CDR3 loop spans 12 amino acids. CDR1 is MNHEY and CDR2 is SMNVEV in the germline V gene (reference sequence). J was trimmed by 4 bases and V by 8 bases; bases with no gene match: 2. The CDR3 loop is CASGLAVYEQYF. The CDR3 nucleotides are TGTGCCAGCGGACTAGCGGTTTACGAGCAGTACTTC.

The chain couples TRBV28 to TRBJ2-7, with TRBD1 matching over 8 bases. The germline gives CDR1 MDHEN, CDR2 SYDVKM. The CDR3 totals 13 residues. Trimming at V came to 6 bases and at J to 5 bases, leaving 6 bases not matched to a gene. The CDR3 here is CASRWTGPDEQYF. DNA of the CDR3: TGTGCCAGCAGATGGACAGGGCCGGACGAGCAGTACTTC.

As concerns this clone: Its ends do not fully match the called genes, so a read error is possible. The V and J genes are TRBV14 and TRBJ2-2; the D is unclear. CDR3 length: 13 residues. Germline V lookup: CDR1 SGHDN, CDR2 FVKESK. CDR3 nucleotide sequence: TGTGCCAGCAGCCAACTGCGGTCCGGTGAGCTGTTTTTT. This translates into CASSQLRSGELFF.

The rearrangement uses TRBV11-3 and TRBJ1-3; 8 bases are a match to TRBD1. CDR1 is SGHNT and CDR2 is YENEEA in the germline V gene. Losses at the gene ends were 1 base for V and 1 base for J; bases not matched to a gene: 15. This CDR3 is 20 amino acids long. The CDR3 DNA sequence: TGTGCCAGCAGCTTAGGAGGGCCGGGGACAGGACCTTTTTCTGGAAACACCATATATTTT. Translation: CASSLGGPGTGPFSGNTIYF.

The chain has TRBV28 and TRBJ2-1, with 13 bases matching TRBD2. Germline V CDR1 and CDR2: MDHEN, SYDVKM. The CDR3 is 15 residues long. Trimming took 7 bases from V and 6 from J; bases not matched to a gene: 6. The CDR3 sequence is CASKRRTSGSNEQFF. CDR3 nucleotides: TGTGCCAGCAAACGCCGGACTAGCGGGAGCAATGAGCAGTTCTTC. Full variable domain (remainder filled in from reference TRBV28 and TRBJ2-1): DVKVTQSSRYLVKRTGEKVFLECVQDMDHENMFWYRQDPGLGLRLIYFSYDVKMKEKGDIPEGYSVSREKKERFSLILESASTNQTSMYLCASKRRTSGSNEQFFGPGTRLTVL.

This clone was detected a few times. This chain connects TRBV9 to TRBJ2-7, with TRBD1 matching over 10 bases. The CDR3 runs 15 residues. Germline V CDR1 and CDR2: SGDLS, YYNGEE. The J segment lost 6 bases and the V segment lost 1 base, leaving 7 bases of the junction unmatched. CDR3 DNA: TGTGCCAGCAGCGTATCCGGGACAGGGGATTTCGAGCAGTACTTC. Amino acid sequence: CASSVSGTGDFEQYF.

The chain uses TRBV6-5 and TRBJ1-1; 10 positions agree with TRBD1. The CDR3 sequence is 14 residues long. The germline V gene has CDR1 MNHEY and CDR2 SVGAGI. Germline trimming cut 6 bases from V and 6 bases from J; bases unmatched to any gene: 7. DNA of the CDR3: TGTGCCAGCAGCCCCGGGACAGGGGAATCTGAAGCTTTCTTT. It specifies CASSPGTGESEAFF.

The J gene is TRBJ2-7, the V gene TRBV27, with TRBD2 matching 8 bases. Per the germline V gene, CDR1 is MNHEY and CDR2 is SMNVEV (reference sequence). The V segment lost 4 bases and the J segment 2 bases; nucleotides outside the gene matches: 7. The length of the CDR3 is 15 residues. The CDR3 spells CASSSRLAPTYEQYF. The CDR3 bases are TGTGCCAGCAGTTCACGACTAGCGCCTACCTACGAGCAGTACTTC.

This clone was seen more than once but under ten times. J is TRBJ2-3 and V is TRBV7-9, with D possibly matching TRBD1 (6 bases). The V and J ends lost 9 bases and 5 bases respectively, with 15 bases between them. This CDR3 has 13 amino acids. Germline lookup yields CDR1 SEHNR and CDR2 FQNEAQ (reference sequence). CDR3 sequence (DNA): TGTGCCAGTCGGCAGGGGCAGTTAGATACGCAGTATTTT. It specifies CASRQGQLDTQYF.

The chain carries TRBV10-3 and TRBJ2-3; TRBD2 is a possible D gene (6 bases). The CDR3 is 15 residues long. CDR1 and CDR2 from the germline V gene are ENHRY and SYGVKD. Trimming shortened V by 4 bases and J by 0 bases, and 11 bases separated the two germline ends. CDR3: CAISGGDGSTDTQYF. CDR3 DNA: TGTGCCATCAGTGGGGGGGATGGGAGCACAGATACGCAGTATTTT.

This chain links TRBV7-3 with TRBJ2-7; 9 nucleotides agree with TRBD1. CDR3 length equals 15 residues. V shed 5 bases, J shed 5 bases, and the junction held 10 bases outside the gene matches. The germline CDR1 and CDR2 sequences are SGHTA and FQGTGA. CDR3: CASSALPGQGHEQYF. For the CDR3, the DNA is TGTGCCAGCAGCGCACTACCGGGACAGGGCCACGAGCAGTACTTC.

The chain is built from TRBV1 and TRBJ2-7; the D segment call TRBD2 is taken from the table without a DNA check. TRBV1 is shown as a pseudogene. This CDR3 region has 14 residues. CDR3 region: CTSSQGKRTYEQYF. For the CDR3, the DNA is TGCACCAGCAGCCAAGGGAAGCGAACCTACGAGCAGTACTTC.

This clone showed up just a few times. The rearrangement joins TRBV6-5 to TRBJ2-3; possibly TRBD2 for D (7 bases). This CDR3 contains 14 residues. The germline CDR1 and CDR2 sequences are MNHEY and SVGAGI. Trimming pared 8 bases from V and 2 bases from J, leaving 14 bases between. The chain's CDR3 is CASGEGGYTDTQYF. In DNA form, the CDR3 reads TGTGCCAGCGGGGAGGGGGGGTACACAGATACGCAGTATTTT.

The gene calls are TRBV5-6 and TRBJ2-3; 9 positions match TRBD2. Trimming at V came to 0 bases and at J to 6 bases, leaving 2 bases not matched to a gene. The CDR3 totals 14 residues. CDR1 is SGHDT, CDR2 YYEEEE, per germline. CDR3: CASSLATSGDTQYF. CDR3 DNA: TGTGCCAGCAGCTTGGCGACTAGCGGTGATACGCAGTATTTT.

The chain links TRBV7-2 to TRBJ1-3; D gene ambiguous. The CDR3 has 16 residues. From germline, CDR1 is SGHTA and CDR2 FQGNSA. Trimming shortened V by 5 bases and J by 3 bases, and 17 bases separated the two germline ends. CDR3 in DNA: TGTGCCAGCAGCGCGGGCCTTCCAAGAGGTGGAAACACCATATATTTT. Protein: CASSAGLPRGGNTIYF.

J is TRBJ1-2 and V is TRBV4-3, with 8 bases fitting TRBD1. Germline V gene sequence: CDR1 LGHNA, CDR2 YSLEER. This CDR3 region has 15 residues. V dropped 1 base and J dropped 5; count of bases not matched to a gene: 6. This CDR3 is CASSQAQGAGYGYTF. The DNA of the CDR3 is TGCGCCAGCAGCCAAGCTCAGGGGGCCGGGTATGGCTACACCTTC.

V gene TRBV6-4 combines with J gene TRBJ1-6, with 8 positions matching TRBD1. V trimming: 7 bases; J trimming: 8 bases; junction bases outside the gene matches: 7. CDR3 length: 14 residues. Germline lookup yields CDR1 MRHNA and CDR2 SNTAGT. The CDR3 sequence is CASTPTGDHSPLHF. Here the CDR3 DNA reads TGTGCCAGCACCCCGACAGGGGATCATTCACCCCTCCACTTT.

The chain recombines TRBV9 with TRBJ1-2, with D perhaps TRBD1 (5 bases). This CDR3 comprises 12 residues. From germline, CDR1 is SGDLS and CDR2 YYNGEE. With 0 bases removed from V and 8 bases from J, the gap between germline ends came to 8 bases. The CDR3, as DNA: TGTGCCAGCAGCGTAGCTGGGGCGGGCTACACCTTC. Translated, it gives CASSVAGAGYTF.

The rearrangement joins TRBV29-1 to TRBJ2-6; TRBD1 matches 7 bases. V dropped 8 bases and J dropped 1; count of bases not matched to a gene: 14. Germline V CDR1 and CDR2: SQVTM, ANQGSEA. The CDR3 loop spans 17 amino acids. The CDR3 coding sequence is TGCAGCAAGGGGAGACAGGGCATTCATTCTGGGGCCAACGTCCTGACTTTC. Its protein is CSKGRQGIHSGANVLTF.

The chain couples TRBV4-2 to TRBJ1-5, with unresolved D. CDR1 LGHNA and CDR2 YNFKEQ come from the germline V gene. V was trimmed by 1 base and J by 3 bases, leaving 10 bases between them. The CDR3 consists of 15 residues. CDR3 coding DNA: TGTGCCAGCAGCCAAGCCGCCCAGTACAATCAGCCCCAGCATTTT. Translating gives CASSQAAQYNQPQHF.